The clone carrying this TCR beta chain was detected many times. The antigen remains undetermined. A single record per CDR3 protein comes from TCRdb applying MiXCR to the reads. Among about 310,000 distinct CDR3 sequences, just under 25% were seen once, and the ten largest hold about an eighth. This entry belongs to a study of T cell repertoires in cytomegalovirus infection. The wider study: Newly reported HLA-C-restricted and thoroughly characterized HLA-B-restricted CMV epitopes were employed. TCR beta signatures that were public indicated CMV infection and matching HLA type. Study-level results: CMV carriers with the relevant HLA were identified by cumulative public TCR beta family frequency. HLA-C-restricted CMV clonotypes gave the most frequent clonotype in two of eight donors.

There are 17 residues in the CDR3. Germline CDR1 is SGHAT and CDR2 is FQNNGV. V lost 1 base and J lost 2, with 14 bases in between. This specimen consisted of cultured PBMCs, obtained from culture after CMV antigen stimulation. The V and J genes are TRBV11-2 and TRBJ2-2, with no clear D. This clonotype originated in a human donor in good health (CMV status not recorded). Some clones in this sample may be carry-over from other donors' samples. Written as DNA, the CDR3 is TGTGCCAGCAGCTTAGGAGATTCGGCCAGAAACACCGGGGAGCTGTTTTTT. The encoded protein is CASSLGDSARNTGELFF.